Reported below is one TCR beta chain. Its antigen is currently unknown. The sample originates from a study of radiotherapy plus CTLA-4 blockade in lung cancer. General study points: Reportedly, early blood T cell clone dynamics best predicted response, with interferon-beta. Researchers report tumor-derived TCR clones expanding in blood after radiotherapy plus ipilimumab.

Alongside CTLA-4 blockade with ipilimumab, patients with chemo-refractory metastatic non-small-cell lung cancer received focal radiation. CDR1 is MDHEN, CDR2 SYDVKM, per germline. The CDR3 is 14 residues long. The J segment lost 10 bases and the V segment lost 5 bases, leaving 12 bases of the junction unmatched. Sequenced by immunoSEQ multiplex PCR; TCRdb stores in-frame clones only, minus some. The table has roughly 15,000 clones, approximately 76% seen once. The specimen comprised peripheral blood, sampled from a patient treated with radiotherapy plus ipilimumab. V usage is TRBV28 and J usage is TRBJ1-1, with TRBD1 matching over 8 bases. The receptor's source is a human donor with non-small cell lung cancer whose response to radiotherapy plus ipilimumab could not be evaluated. The CDR3 nucleotides read TGTGCCAGCAGTAAAAAGCCGGACAGGGACGGAGCTTTCTTT. Translation gives CASSKKPDRDGAFF.